This record looks at one T cell receptor beta chain sequence and its context. Its antigen remains undetermined. The record has no base qualities; no much larger clone is one base away. Libraries were made using RACE. TCRdb records NextSeq 500 as the sequencer. During library preparation, unique molecular identifiers were attached to individual cDNA molecules so that TCRs could be counted quantitatively and reproducibly. Each blood RNA sample was used to sequence both TCR alpha and TCR beta chains. The source study handled its data this way. Samples had a median of 95,638 TCRs, with a range from roughly 23,224 to 750,000. V, J and CDR3 annotation of the TCR reads was performed with the Decombinator software suite. Every sample was subsampled to the same number of TCRs (28,000) for the PS versus PT1 abundance plots. Expanded TCRs were defined as absent before sensitization and observed at least eight times at the 2-week time point. TCRdb reanalyzed the raw reads on its own, using fastp at Q25 for trimming and MiXCR for clone calling, and kept in-frame beta chains. Every CDR3 protein is listed once, alongside the most common genes and DNA of its rows. The V and J calls and clone size are TCRdb's, not the authors'. The sample contains more than 90,000 distinct CDR3 sequences, about an eighth of them found a single time. The ten largest clones represent approximately 3.3% of the sample.

This specimen's time point label, per the study, means: patch test 2, 6 weeks after DPC sensitization. The treatment or condition label for this specimen denotes: therapeutic diphenylcyclopropenone sensitization with weekly scalp DPC. At every patch-test visit, the blood draw took place before the patch test was put on. Patients were considered eligible if aged 18 to 70, diagnosed with alopecia and deemed suitable for DPC therapy, and patients were excluded if pregnant. Unfractionated whole blood was collected in Tempus Blood RNA tubes, and total RNA was extracted from that blood. The record originates from a study of human T cells and chemical hapten exposure (dated by TCRdb to about 2021). Some background on the complete study: For sensitization, 2% DPC in acetone was applied to a 2 cm by 2 cm area of upper inner arm skin. Throughout the approximately 25-week study period, patients were also given weekly therapeutic DPC doses on the scalp. Patch testing on the upper back used Finn chambers containing 0.01% DPC, with scoring done after 6 days according to International Contact Dermatitis Research Group standards. Alopecia areata with under or over 50% scalp involvement, alopecia totalis and alopecia universalis were represented in the patient cohort, which was mostly female. Libraries were pooled for sequencing, and per-sample TCR yields varied mainly because of small differences in library volumes within the pool. The study tracked peripheral blood TCR repertoire changes in vivo during primary and secondary sensitization to the hapten diphenylcyclopropenone (DPC) in alopecia patients. Blood was sampled from patients pre-sensitization (week 0) and at 2, 6 and about 24 weeks after DPC sensitization. Twenty-nine alopecia patients provided blood for TCR sequencing at one to four time points (pre-sensitization, 2, 6 and 24 weeks).

Germline trimming: 7 bases from V, 1 base from J; junction bases outside gene matches: 6. The CDR3 contains 15 residues, cysteine and phenylalanine counted. Only CDR3 DNA remains: 45 bases, in frame from the first base. The germline V gene gives CDR1 as MNHEY and CDR2 as SVGEGT. The paper's findings and limits, for the study overall: Expanded TCRs formed significantly more large CDR3 similarity clusters than pre-sensitization or healthy control sets, consistent with antigen-driven responses. DPC sensitization did not change the number of TCRs with a frequency above 1 in 1000, and there was no evidence of changes in global repertoire structure. The number of PT1 expanded TCRs positively correlated with patch test score, significant at thresholds 8, 16 and 32 but not 4. All patients had alopecia, a presumed autoimmune disease, so their immune response might differ from that of healthy individuals. After repeated subsampling, changes were observed in the strength of the expansion versus patch-test correlation and in the threshold at which the correlation became significant.

This TCR derives from a woman between 40 and 50 years old with alopecia areata. Some clones in this sample may be carry-over from other donors' samples. The rearrangement combines TRBV6-2 or TRBV6-3 with TRBJ2-1, with 8 bases in between that match TRBD1. Sequencing was performed on whole blood, taken in connection with sensitization to the hapten diphenylcyclopropenone (DPC). CDR3 reads: CASTEGQGSYNEQFF. In nucleotides, the sequence is TGTGCCAGCACAGAAGGACAGGGTTCCTACAATGAGCAGTTCTTC.